These T cell receptor beta chains were read from a single sample in a study of shared clonotypes between healthy human individuals. Data came from immunoSEQ multiplex PCR; TCRdb stores just in-frame clones and leaves some out. The sample has roughly 2.1 million clones, roughly 91% seen once. What was sequenced was naive CD8+ T cells from PBMCs. These receptors originate from a man younger than 30 in good health. Some clones in this sample may be carry-over from other donors' samples. The CDR3 runs from the conserved cysteine through the conserved F or W. A D gene is named only where the DNA matches it firmly. Clone size appears in some rows only: once, few, many, or a class for an expanded clone.

clone size: .; D gene: .; J gene: TRBJ2-7; V gene: TRBV15; CDR3 protein: CATSREGRASYEQYF; CDR3 DNA: TGTGCCACCAGCAGAGAGGGCAGGGCGTCCTACGAGCAGTACTTC
clone size: once; D gene: .; J gene: TRBJ1-2; V gene: TRBV15; CDR3 protein: CATSSGWSRPAGTF; CDR3 DNA: TGTGCCACCAGCAGCGGATGGTCCCGCCCGGCGGGCACCTTC
clone size: .; D gene: .; J gene: TRBJ2-5; V gene: TRBV29-1; CDR3 protein: CSVSDPGVAETQYF; CDR3 DNA: TGCAGCGTCTCGGACCCGGGGGTAGCAGAGACCCAGTACTTC
clone size: .; D gene: .; J gene: TRBJ1-5; V gene: TRBV28; CDR3 protein: CASSLNGASSEPQHF; CDR3 DNA: TGTGCCAGCAGTTTAAACGGGGCCAGTAGCGAGCCCCAGCATTTT
clone size: .; D gene: .; J gene: TRBJ2-3; V gene: TRBV29-1; CDR3 protein: CSVGSTDTQYF; CDR3 DNA: TGCAGCGTTGGAAGCACAGATACGCAGTATTTT
clone size: .; D gene: .; J gene: TRBJ2-5; V gene: TRBV4-1; CDR3 protein: CASSQVGHRRETQYF; CDR3 DNA: TGCGCCAGCAGCCAAGTGGGACACCGGAGAGAGACCCAGTACTTC
clone size: .; D gene: TRBD1; J gene: TRBJ2-7; V gene: TRBV19; CDR3 protein: CASATGGYEQYF; CDR3 DNA: TGTGCTAGCGCCACAGGGGGCTACGAGCAGTACTTC
clone size: .; D gene: .; J gene: TRBJ1-1; V gene: TRBV2; CDR3 protein: CASSPGDSNTEAFF; CDR3 DNA: TGTGCCAGCAGTCCGGGGGACTCGAACACTGAAGCTTTCTTT
clone size: .; D gene: TRBD2; J gene: TRBJ2-1; V gene: TRBV7-9; CDR3 protein: CASGKLAGEHNEQFF; CDR3 DNA: TGTGCCAGCGGGAAACTAGCGGGAGAACACAATGAGCAGTTCTTC
clone size: .; D gene: .; J gene: TRBJ2-3; V gene: TRBV5-4; CDR3 protein: CASSFTGGGTDTQYF; CDR3 DNA: TGTGCCAGCAGCTTCACAGGGGGGGGCACAGATACGCAGTATTTT
clone size: .; D gene: .; J gene: TRBJ2-3; V gene: TRBV28; CDR3 protein: CASSFPPGTTTDTQYF; CDR3 DNA: TGTGCCAGCAGTTTTCCACCCGGGACCACCACAGATACGCAGTATTTT
clone size: .; D gene: .; J gene: TRBJ1-5; V gene: TRBV15; CDR3 protein: CATSKIKSGPQHF; CDR3 DNA: TGTGCGACTAGTAAGATAAAGAGTGGGCCCCAGCATTTT
clone size: .; D gene: TRBD1; J gene: TRBJ2-1; V gene: TRBV7-8; CDR3 protein: CASSVPGTGYNEQFF; CDR3 DNA: TGTGCCAGCAGCGTCCCCGGGACAGGGTACAATGAGCAGTTCTTC
clone size: .; D gene: .; J gene: TRBJ2-3; V gene: TRBV5-6; CDR3 protein: CASSLGGLADLTDTQYF; CDR3 DNA: TGTGCCAGCAGCTTGGGGGGGCTAGCGGACCTCACAGATACGCAGTATTTT
clone size: .; D gene: .; J gene: TRBJ2-7; V gene: TRBV29-1; CDR3 protein: CSVLGPRQTYEQYF; CDR3 DNA: TGCAGCGTTCTGGGGCCAAGGCAAACCTACGAGCAGTACTTC
clone size: .; D gene: .; J gene: TRBJ2-7; V gene: TRBV27; CDR3 protein: CASSLRASHYEQYF; CDR3 DNA: TGTGCCAGCAGTTTGCGGGCTTCACACTACGAGCAGTACTTC
clone size: .; D gene: .; J gene: TRBJ1-2; V gene: TRBV19; CDR3 protein: CASSIPDNSYGYTF; CDR3 DNA: TGTGCCAGTAGTATACCGGACAATTCATATGGCTACACCTTC
clone size: .; D gene: .; J gene: TRBJ2-2; V gene: TRBV6-6; CDR3 protein: CASSYSKGSGELFF; CDR3 DNA: TGTGCCAGCAGTTACTCGAAAGGCTCCGGGGAGCTGTTTTTT
clone size: .; D gene: TRBD2; J gene: TRBJ2-1; V gene: TRBV4-1; CDR3 protein: CASSQVLAGVGEQFF; CDR3 DNA: TGCGCCAGCAGCCAGGTACTAGCGGGAGTCGGTGAGCAGTTCTTC
clone size: .; D gene: .; J gene: TRBJ2-7; V gene: TRBV10-3; CDR3 protein: CAISEVGGQTYEQYF; CDR3 DNA: TGTGCCATCAGTGAGGTGGGAGGCCAAACCTACGAGCAGTACTTC
clone size: .; D gene: .; J gene: TRBJ2-2; V gene: TRBV7-9; CDR3 protein: CASSIRDWENTGELFF; CDR3 DNA: TGTGCCAGCAGCATCCGGGACTGGGAGAACACCGGGGAGCTGTTTTTT
clone size: once; D gene: TRBD1; J gene: TRBJ2-3; V gene: TRBV27; CDR3 protein: CASSRQGNGDTQYF; CDR3 DNA: TGTGCCAGCAGTAGACAGGGGAATGGAGATACGCAGTATTTT
clone size: .; D gene: .; J gene: TRBJ1-3; V gene: TRBV4-2; CDR3 protein: CASSQEYEGSGNTIYF; CDR3 DNA: TGTGCCAGCAGCCAAGAATATGAGGGGTCTGGAAACACCATATATTTT
clone size: once; D gene: .; J gene: TRBJ2-7; V gene: TRBV7-9; CDR3 protein: CASSVSQANQYF; CDR3 DNA: TGTGCCAGCAGCGTCTCACAGGCAAATCAGTACTTC
clone size: .; D gene: TRBD1; J gene: TRBJ1-1; V gene: TRBV27; CDR3 protein: CASSGTGATKNTEAFF; CDR3 DNA: TGTGCCAGCAGTGGGACAGGGGCGACTAAGAACACTGAAGCTTTCTTT
clone size: .; D gene: .; J gene: TRBJ1-2; V gene: TRBV6-6; CDR3 protein: CASSYPIGGNYGYTF; CDR3 DNA: TGTGCCAGCAGTTACCCGATAGGGGGGAACTATGGCTACACCTTC
clone size: .; D gene: .; J gene: TRBJ1-1; V gene: TRBV7-9; CDR3 protein: CASSRDSRGYTEAFF; CDR3 DNA: TGTGCCAGCAGCCGGGACTCCCGGGGGTACACTGAAGCTTTCTTT
clone size: .; D gene: TRBD2; J gene: TRBJ2-7; V gene: TRBV27; CDR3 protein: CASRGTSGPYEQYF; CDR3 DNA: TGTGCCAGCAGGGGGACTAGCGGACCCTACGAGCAGTACTTC
clone size: .; D gene: .; J gene: TRBJ1-5; V gene: TRBV19; CDR3 protein: CASSPRTEYSNQPQHF; CDR3 DNA: TGTGCCAGTAGTCCCAGGACAGAGTATAGCAATCAGCCCCAGCATTTT
clone size: .; D gene: TRBD2; J gene: TRBJ2-3; V gene: TRBV9; CDR3 protein: CASSGRTSGRGGTDTQYF; CDR3 DNA: TGTGCCAGCAGCGGAAGGACTAGCGGGAGGGGTGGCACAGATACGCAGTATTTT
clone size: once; D gene: .; J gene: TRBJ2-5; V gene: TRBV27; CDR3 protein: CASSLIGPRVETQYF; CDR3 DNA: TGTGCCAGCAGTTTAATTGGGCCAAGGGTAGAGACCCAGTACTTC
clone size: .; D gene: TRBD2; J gene: TRBJ2-2; V gene: TRBV29-1; CDR3 protein: CSVDTGGNTGELFF; CDR3 DNA: TGCAGCGTTGATACGGGGGGGAACACCGGGGAGCTGTTTTTT